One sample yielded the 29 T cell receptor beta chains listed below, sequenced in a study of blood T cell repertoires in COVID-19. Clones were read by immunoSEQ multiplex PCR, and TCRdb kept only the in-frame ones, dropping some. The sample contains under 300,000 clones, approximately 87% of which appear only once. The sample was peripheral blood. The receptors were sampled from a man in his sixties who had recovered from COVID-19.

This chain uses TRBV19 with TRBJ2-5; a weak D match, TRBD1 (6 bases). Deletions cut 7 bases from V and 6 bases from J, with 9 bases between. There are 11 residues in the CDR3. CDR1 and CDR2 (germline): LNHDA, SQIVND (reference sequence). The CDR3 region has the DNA TGTGCCAGTATACAGGGCAAGACCCAGTACTTC. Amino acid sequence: CASIQGKTQYF.

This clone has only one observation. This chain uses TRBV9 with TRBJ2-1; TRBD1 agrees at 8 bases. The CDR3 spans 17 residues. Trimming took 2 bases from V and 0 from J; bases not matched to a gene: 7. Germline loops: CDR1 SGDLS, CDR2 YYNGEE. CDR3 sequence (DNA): TGTGCCAGCAGCGTTAGGACAGGGAGTACCTCCTACAATGAGCAGTTCTTC. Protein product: CASSVRTGSTSYNEQFF.

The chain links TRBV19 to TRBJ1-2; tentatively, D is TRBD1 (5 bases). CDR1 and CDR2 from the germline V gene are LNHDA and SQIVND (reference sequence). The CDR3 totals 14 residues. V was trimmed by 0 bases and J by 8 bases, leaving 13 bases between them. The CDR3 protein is CASSIDRRVGGYTF. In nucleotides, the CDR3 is TGTGCCAGTAGTATAGATCGCAGGGTTGGAGGCTACACCTTC.

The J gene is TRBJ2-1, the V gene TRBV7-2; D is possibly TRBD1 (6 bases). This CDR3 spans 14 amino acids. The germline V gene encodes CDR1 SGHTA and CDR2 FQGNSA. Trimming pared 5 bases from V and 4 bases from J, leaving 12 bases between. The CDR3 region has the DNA TGTGCCAGCAGCCCCGGACAGCTATACAATGAGCAGTTCTTC. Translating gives CASSPGQLYNEQFF. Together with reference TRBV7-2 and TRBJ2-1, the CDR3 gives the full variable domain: GAGVSQSPSNKVTEKGKDVELRCDPISGHTALYWYRQSLGQGLEFLIYFQGNSAPDKSGLPSDRFSAERTGGSVSTLTIQRTQQEDSAVYLCASSPGQLYNEQFFGPGTRLTVL.

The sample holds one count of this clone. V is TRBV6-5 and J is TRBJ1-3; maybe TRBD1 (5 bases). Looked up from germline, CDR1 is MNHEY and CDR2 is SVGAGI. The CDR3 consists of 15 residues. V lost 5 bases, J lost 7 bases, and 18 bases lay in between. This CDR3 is CASSNRDPGGNTIYF. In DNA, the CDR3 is TGTGCCAGCAGTAACCGGGACCCCGGAGGGAACACCATATATTTT.

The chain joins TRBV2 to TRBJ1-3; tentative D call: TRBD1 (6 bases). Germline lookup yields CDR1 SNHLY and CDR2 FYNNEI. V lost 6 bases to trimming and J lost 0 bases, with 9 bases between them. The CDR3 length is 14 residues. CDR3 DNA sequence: TGTGCCAGCAGCCGGGACACCTCTGGAAACACCATATATTTT. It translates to CASSRDTSGNTIYF.

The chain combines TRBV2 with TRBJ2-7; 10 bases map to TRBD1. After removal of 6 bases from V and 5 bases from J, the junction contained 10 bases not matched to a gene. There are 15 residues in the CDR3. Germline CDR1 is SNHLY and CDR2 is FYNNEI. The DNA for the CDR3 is TGTGCCAGCAGCAACTCCCGGGACAGGGGCCACGAGCAGTACTTC. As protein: CASSNSRDRGHEQYF.

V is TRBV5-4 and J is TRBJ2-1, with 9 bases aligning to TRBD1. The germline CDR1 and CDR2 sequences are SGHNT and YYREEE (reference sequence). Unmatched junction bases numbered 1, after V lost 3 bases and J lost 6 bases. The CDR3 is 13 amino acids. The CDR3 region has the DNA TGTGCCAGCAGCTCACAGGGGGCCAATGAGCAGTTCTTC. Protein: CASSSQGANEQFF.

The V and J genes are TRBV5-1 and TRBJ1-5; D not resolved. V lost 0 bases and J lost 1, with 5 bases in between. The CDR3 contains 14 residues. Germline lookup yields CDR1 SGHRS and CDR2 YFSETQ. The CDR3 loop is CASSLGPSNQPQHF. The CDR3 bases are TGCGCCAGCAGCTTGGGGCCGAGCAATCAGCCCCAGCATTTT.

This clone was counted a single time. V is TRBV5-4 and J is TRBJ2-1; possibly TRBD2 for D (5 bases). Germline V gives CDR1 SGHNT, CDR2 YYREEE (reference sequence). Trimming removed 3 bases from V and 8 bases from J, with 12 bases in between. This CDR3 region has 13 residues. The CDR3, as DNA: TGTGCCAGCAGCTCTAACGGGGAACATGAGCAGTTCTTC. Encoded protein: CASSSNGEHEQFF.

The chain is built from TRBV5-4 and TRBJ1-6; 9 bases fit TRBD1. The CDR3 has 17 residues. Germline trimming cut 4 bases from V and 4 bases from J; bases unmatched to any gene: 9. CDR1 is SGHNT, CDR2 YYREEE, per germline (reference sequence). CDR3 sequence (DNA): TGTGCCAGCAGCCCGGGACAGGGAGGGAGGTATAATTCACCCCTCCACTTT. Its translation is CASSPGQGGRYNSPLHF. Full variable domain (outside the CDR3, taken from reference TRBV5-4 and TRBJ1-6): ETGVTQSPTHLIKTRGQQVTLRCSSQSGHNTVSWYQQALGQGPQFIFQYYREEENGRGNFPPRFSGLQFPNYSSELNVNALELDDSALYLCASSPGQGGRYNSPLHFGNGTRLTVT.

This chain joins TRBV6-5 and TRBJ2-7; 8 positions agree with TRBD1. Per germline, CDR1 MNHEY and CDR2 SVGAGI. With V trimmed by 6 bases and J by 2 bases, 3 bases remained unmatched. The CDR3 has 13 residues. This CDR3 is CASRWGQAYEQYF. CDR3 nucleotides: TGTGCCAGCAGATGGGGACAGGCCTACGAGCAGTACTTC.

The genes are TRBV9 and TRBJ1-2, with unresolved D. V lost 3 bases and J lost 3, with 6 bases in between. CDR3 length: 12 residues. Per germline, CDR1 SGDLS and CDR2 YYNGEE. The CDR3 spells CASSAGYYGYTF. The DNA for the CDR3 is TGTGCCAGCAGCGCCGGTTACTATGGCTACACCTTC. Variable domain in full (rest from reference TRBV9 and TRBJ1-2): DSGVTQTPKHLITATGQRVTLRCSPRSGDLSVYWYQQSLDQGLQFLIQYYNGEERAKGNILERFSAQQFPDLHSELNLSSLELGDSALYFCASSAGYYGYTFGSGTRLTVV.

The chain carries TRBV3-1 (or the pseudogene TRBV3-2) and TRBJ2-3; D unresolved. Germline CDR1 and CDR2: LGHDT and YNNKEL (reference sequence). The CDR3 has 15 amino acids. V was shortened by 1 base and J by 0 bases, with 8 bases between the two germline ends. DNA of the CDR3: TGTGCCAGCAGCCAAGCGGCTAGAAGCACAGATACGCAGTATTTT. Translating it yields CASSQAARSTDTQYF.

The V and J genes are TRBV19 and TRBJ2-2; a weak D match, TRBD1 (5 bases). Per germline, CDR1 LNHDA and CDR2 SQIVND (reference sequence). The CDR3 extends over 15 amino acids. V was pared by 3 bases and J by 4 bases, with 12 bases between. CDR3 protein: CASSMAQGTTGELFF. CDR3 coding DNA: TGTGCCAGTAGTATGGCCCAGGGAACCACCGGGGAGCTGTTTTTT.

The CDR3 region is CASSLATPSGSTYNEQFF. The CDR3 DNA reads TGCGCCAGCAGCTTGGCCACCCCTAGCGGGAGCACCTACAATGAGCAGTTCTTC. The chain recombines TRBV5-1 with TRBJ2-1, with 10 bases lining up with TRBD2. This CDR3 region has 18 residues. The trim removed 0 bases at V and 2 bases at J, leaving 8 bases unmatched. Per the germline V gene, CDR1 is SGHRS and CDR2 is YFSETQ. The full variable domain, completed using reference TRBV5-1 and TRBJ2-1, is KAGVTQTPRYLIKTRGQQVTLSCSPISGHRSVSWYQQTPGQGLQFLFEYFSETQRNKGNFPGRFSGRQFSNSRSEMNVSTLELGDSALYLCASSLATPSGSTYNEQFFGPGTRLTVL.

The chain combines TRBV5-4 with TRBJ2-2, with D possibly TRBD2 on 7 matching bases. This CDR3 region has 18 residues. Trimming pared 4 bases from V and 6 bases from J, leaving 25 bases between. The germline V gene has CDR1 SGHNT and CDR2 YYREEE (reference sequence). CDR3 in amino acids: CASSPGQGRRGVAGELFF. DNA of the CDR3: TGTGCCAGCAGCCCCGGCCAGGGGCGACGGGGGGTAGCCGGGGAGCTGTTTTTT.

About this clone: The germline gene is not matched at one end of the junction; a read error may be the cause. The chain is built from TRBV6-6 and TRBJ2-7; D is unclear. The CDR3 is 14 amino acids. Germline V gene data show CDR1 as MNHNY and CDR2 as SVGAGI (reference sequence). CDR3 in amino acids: CASSHSPDSREQYF. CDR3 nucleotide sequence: TGTGCCAGCAGTCACTCGCCTGACTCTAGGGAGCAGTACTTC.

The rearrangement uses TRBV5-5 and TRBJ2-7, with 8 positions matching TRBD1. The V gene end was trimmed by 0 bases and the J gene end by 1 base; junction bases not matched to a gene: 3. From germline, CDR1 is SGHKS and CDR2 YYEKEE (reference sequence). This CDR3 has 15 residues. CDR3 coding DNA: TGTGCCAGCAGCTTGGCGTGGGACAGGTCCTACGAGCAGTACTTC. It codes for CASSLAWDRSYEQYF.

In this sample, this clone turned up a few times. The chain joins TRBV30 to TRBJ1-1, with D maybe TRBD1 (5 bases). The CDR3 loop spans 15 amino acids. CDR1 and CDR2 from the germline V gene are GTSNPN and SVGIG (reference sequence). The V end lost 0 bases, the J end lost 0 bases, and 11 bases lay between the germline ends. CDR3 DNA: TGTGCCTGGAGTGTACTACGACAGATGAACACTGAAGCTTTCTTT. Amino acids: CAWSVLRQMNTEAFF.

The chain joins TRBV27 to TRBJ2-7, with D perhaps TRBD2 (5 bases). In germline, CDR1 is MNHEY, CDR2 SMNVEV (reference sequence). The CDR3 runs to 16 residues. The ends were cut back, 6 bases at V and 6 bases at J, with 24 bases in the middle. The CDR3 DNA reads TGTGCCAGCAGCAGGAACCCGGGATCCGCGGCCCCCGAGCAGTACTTC. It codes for CASSRNPGSAAPEQYF.

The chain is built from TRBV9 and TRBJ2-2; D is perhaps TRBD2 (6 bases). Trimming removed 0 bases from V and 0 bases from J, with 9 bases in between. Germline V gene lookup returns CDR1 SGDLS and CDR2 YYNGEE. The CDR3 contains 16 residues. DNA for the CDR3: TGTGCCAGCAGCGTAGGGCGGGGAACGAACACCGGGGAGCTGTTTTTT. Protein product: CASSVGRGTNTGELFF.

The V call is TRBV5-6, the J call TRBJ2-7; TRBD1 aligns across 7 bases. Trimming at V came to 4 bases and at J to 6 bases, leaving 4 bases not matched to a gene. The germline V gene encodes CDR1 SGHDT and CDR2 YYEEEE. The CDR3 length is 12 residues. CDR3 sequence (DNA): TGTGCCAGCAGCATGACAGGGAGCGAGCAGTACTTC. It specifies CASSMTGSEQYF.

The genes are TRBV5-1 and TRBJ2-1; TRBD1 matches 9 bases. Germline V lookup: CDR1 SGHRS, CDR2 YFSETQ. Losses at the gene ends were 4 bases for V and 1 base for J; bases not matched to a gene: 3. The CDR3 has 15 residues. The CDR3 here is CASSLGQGSYNEQFF. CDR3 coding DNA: TGCGCCAGCAGCCTAGGACAGGGGTCCTACAATGAGCAGTTCTTC.

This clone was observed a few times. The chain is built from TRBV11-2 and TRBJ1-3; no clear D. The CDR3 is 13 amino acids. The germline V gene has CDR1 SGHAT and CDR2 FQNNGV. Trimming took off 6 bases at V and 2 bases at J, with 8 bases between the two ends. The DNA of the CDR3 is TGTGCCAGCAGGCCGGGGACTGGAAACACCATATATTTT. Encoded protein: CASRPGTGNTIYF.

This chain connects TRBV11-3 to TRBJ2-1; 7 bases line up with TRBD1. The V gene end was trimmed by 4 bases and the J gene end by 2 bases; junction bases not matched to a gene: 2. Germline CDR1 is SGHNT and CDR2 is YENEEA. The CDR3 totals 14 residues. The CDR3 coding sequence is TGTGCCAGCAGCTCGGGACAGACCTACAATGAGCAGTTCTTC. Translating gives CASSSGQTYNEQFF.

This chain's CDR3 is CASSPRSWTGGRGRVNTEAFF. CDR3 nucleotide sequence: TGTGCCAGCTCACCACGTAGTTGGACAGGGGGACGTGGGAGGGTAAACACTGAAGCTTTCTTT. This chain connects TRBV18 to TRBJ1-1; TRBD1 agrees at 10 bases. The junction had 19 bases not matched to a gene; V was cut back by 1 base and J by 2 bases. The germline CDR1 and CDR2 sequences are KGHSH and LQKENI. CDR3 length: 21 amino acids. Using reference TRBV18 and TRBJ1-1 for the parts outside the CDR3, the full variable domain is NAGVMQNPRHLVRRRGQEARLRCSPMKGHSHVYWYRQLPEEGLKFMVYLQKENIIDESGMPKERFSAEFPKEGPSILRIQQVVRGDSAAYFCASSPRSWTGGRGRVNTEAFFGQGTRLTVV.

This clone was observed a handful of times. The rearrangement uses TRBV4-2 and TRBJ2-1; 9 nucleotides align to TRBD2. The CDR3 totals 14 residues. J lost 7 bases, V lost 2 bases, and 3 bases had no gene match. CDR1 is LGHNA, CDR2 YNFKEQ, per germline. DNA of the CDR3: TGTGCCAGCAGCCAATCTAGCGGGATGAATGAGCAGTTCTTC. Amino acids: CASSQSSGMNEQFF.

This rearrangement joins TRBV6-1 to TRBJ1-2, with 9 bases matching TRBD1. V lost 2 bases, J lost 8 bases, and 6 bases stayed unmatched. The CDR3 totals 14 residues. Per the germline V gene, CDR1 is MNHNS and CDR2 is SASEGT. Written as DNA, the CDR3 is TGTGCCAGCAGTGAAAGGCGGGACAGGGACGGCTACACCTTC. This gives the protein CASSERRDRDGYTF.